One and the same sample provided the 26 T cell receptor beta chains below, sequenced in a study of shared clonotypes between healthy human individuals. Some clones are missing from TCRdb's copy, which holds only in-frame ones; the method was immunoSEQ multiplex PCR. The table has 450,000 to 500,000 clones, less than 80% seen once. The specimen was PBMCs. The receptors stem from a middle-aged woman in good health. Some clones in this sample may be carry-over from other donors' samples.

J is TRBJ2-7 and V is TRBV6-5, with TRBD1 as a possible D gene (5 bases). CDR1 and CDR2 (germline): MNHEY, SVGAGI. Trimming took 3 bases from V and 6 from J, leaving 15 bases between them. This CDR3 region has 14 residues. The CDR3 DNA reads TGTGCCAGCAGTTATTTAGGGGCAACGGGCGAGCAGTACTTC. Amino acids: CASSYLGATGEQYF.

The chain joins TRBV30 to TRBJ1-2; D remains ambiguous. CDR1 is GTSNPN and CDR2 is SVGIG in the germline V gene (reference sequence). Trimming left V 1 base short and J 3 bases short, with 27 bases between. The CDR3 is made up of 19 amino acids. The CDR3 is CAWSGTMFYGRQRDYGYTF. Here the CDR3 DNA reads TGTGCCTGGAGTGGAACAATGTTTTACGGACGCCAAAGGGACTATGGCTACACCTTC.

This sequence joins TRBV28 and TRBJ2-1; D unresolved. The CDR3 is 11 amino acids. Trimming stripped 4 bases from V and 8 bases from J, with 6 bases between. CDR1 and CDR2 (germline): MDHEN, SYDVKM. CDR3: CASSSKDEQFF. In nucleotides, the CDR3 is TGTGCCAGCAGTTCAAAGGATGAGCAGTTCTTC.

The chain uses TRBV6-6 and TRBJ2-1; 8 nucleotides align to TRBD1. The length of the CDR3 is 16 residues. The V and J ends lost 5 bases and 5 bases, in that order; junction bases with no gene match: 11. Germline CDR1 reads MNHNY; CDR2 reads SVGAGI (reference sequence). CDR3 sequence (DNA): TGTGCCAGCAGTGCGGACAGGGTGGTTCGTCACAATGAGCAGTTCTTC. This encodes CASSADRVVRHNEQFF.

This rearrangement joins TRBV5-1 to TRBJ2-5; D is unclear. Trimming left V 1 base short and J 5 bases short, with 15 bases between. The CDR3 spans 15 residues. Germline V lookup: CDR1 SGHRS, CDR2 YFSETQ. DNA for the CDR3: TGCGCCAGCAGCTTGTTGGGTTCGGGTTTGGAGACCCAGTACTTC. It encodes CASSLLGSGLETQYF.

In DNA, the CDR3 is TGCGCCAGCAGCTCGGTAGCAAGGGGGCTAGATTACAATGAGCAGTTCTTC. It encodes CASSSVARGLDYNEQFF. J is TRBJ2-1 and V is TRBV5-1; 7 bases map to TRBD1. CDR1 is SGHRS and CDR2 is YFSETQ in the germline V gene. Germline trimming cut 3 bases from V and 4 bases from J; bases unmatched to any gene: 13. The CDR3 runs 17 residues.

In this sample, this clone turned up a few times. This may stem from a read error, because a much larger clone lies one nucleotide away. Additional DNA sequences in this sample encode the identical CDR3. This chain links TRBV5-5 with TRBJ2-3; D ambiguous. V gave up 2 bases and J gave up 2 bases, with 0 bases separating them. Germline V CDR1 and CDR2: SGHKS, YYEKEE (reference sequence). The CDR3 has 11 amino acids. The CDR3 DNA reads TGTGCCAGCAGCTTCACAGATACGCAGTATTTT. The encoded protein is CASSFTDTQYF.

The genes are TRBV11-2 and TRBJ2-1, with 8 bases that match TRBD2. Trimming at V came to 4 bases and at J to 4 bases, leaving 9 bases not matched to a gene. Germline lookup yields CDR1 SGHAT and CDR2 FQNNGV. This CDR3 region has 16 residues. DNA for the CDR3: TGTGCCAGCAGCTCAACAAGCGGGAGCATTTACAATGAGCAGTTCTTC. The encoded protein is CASSSTSGSIYNEQFF.

This chain connects TRBV30 to TRBJ2-3, with 7 bases lining up with TRBD2. Germline assignment: CDR1 GTSNPN and CDR2 SVGIG (reference sequence). J gave up 5 bases and V 0 bases, and 14 bases lay outside the gene matches. This CDR3 has 17 residues. CDR3 sequence reads: CAWSVYKGGPSEDTQYF. In nucleotides, the CDR3 is TGTGCCTGGAGTGTATACAAGGGAGGGCCAAGTGAAGATACGCAGTATTTT.

This clone is a singleton in its sample. DNA of the CDR3: TGCGCCAGCAGCCAAGAGCGTCCCGGGACAGGGGGCGCAAGCACAGATACGCAGTATTTT. Residues: CASSQERPGTGGASTDTQYF. The V and J genes are TRBV4-3 and TRBJ2-3; TRBD1 agrees at 12 bases. Germline V gives CDR1 LGHNA, CDR2 YSLEER. The V gene end was trimmed by 0 bases and the J gene end by 0 bases; junction bases not matched to a gene: 10. This CDR3 has 20 residues.

This clone showed up just a few times. The V and J genes are TRBV27 and TRBJ2-7, with D maybe TRBD1 (5 bases). Trimming removed 0 bases from V and 2 bases from J, with 8 bases in between. The CDR3 runs 14 residues. Per the germline V gene, CDR1 is MNHEY and CDR2 is SMNVEV (reference sequence). Written as DNA, the CDR3 is TGTGCCAGCAGTTTATCACCAGGGACCTACGAGCAGTACTTC. It codes for CASSLSPGTYEQYF.

This rearrangement joins TRBV13 to TRBJ2-5; the D gene could be TRBD1 or TRBD2 (5 bases each). This CDR3 comprises 13 residues. Trimming left V 2 bases short and J 4 bases short, with 8 bases between. Germline CDR1 reads PRHDT; CDR2 reads FYEKMQ (reference sequence). This CDR3 is CASSLKGRETQYF. The CDR3 coding sequence is TGTGCCAGCAGCTTAAAGGGGAGAGAGACCCAGTACTTC.

This clone was counted between two and nine times. The CDR3 region has the DNA TGCGCCAGCAGCCAAGATCCCCTACGCTATGGCTACACCTTC. Protein: CASSQDPLRYGYTF. The chain combines TRBV4-3 with TRBJ1-2; unclear D gene. Germline values: CDR1 LGHNA, CDR2 YSLEER. The CDR3 sequence is 14 residues long. V was trimmed by 0 bases and J by 4 bases, leaving 9 bases between them.

The chain is built from TRBV28 and TRBJ2-3; 8 bases are shared with TRBD2. CDR1 and CDR2 from the germline V gene are MDHEN and SYDVKM. Trimming cost V 1 base and J 3 bases; bases outside gene matches: 3. The CDR3 is 15 amino acids. The chain's CDR3 is CASSLSSGLTDTQYF. Here the CDR3 DNA reads TGTGCCAGCAGTTTATCTAGCGGGTTGACAGATACGCAGTATTTT.

V and J are TRBV7-8 and TRBJ2-7, with no clear D. The CDR3 consists of 17 residues. V lost 5 bases and J lost 3, with 23 bases in between. Per the germline V gene, CDR1 is SGHVS and CDR2 is FQNEAQ. The CDR3 sequence: CASSKPKPGLPYYEQYF. DNA for the CDR3: TGTGCCAGCAGCAAACCCAAACCGGGCCTACCTTACTACGAGCAGTACTTC.

The CDR3 reads CASSQDWKGGNTIYF. CDR3 coding DNA: TGCGCCAGCAGCCAAGATTGGAAAGGTGGAAACACCATATATTTT. The V call is TRBV4-1, the J call TRBJ1-3; D not certain. The CDR3 length is 15 residues. Germline V lookup: CDR1 MGHRA, CDR2 YSYEKL. Trimming took off 0 bases at V and 3 bases at J, with 9 bases between the two ends.

The chain is built from TRBV6-1 and TRBJ2-5; D could derive from TRBD1 or TRBD2 (5 bases each). This CDR3 has 15 residues. The ends were cut back, 2 bases at V and 1 base at J, with 11 bases in the middle. The germline gives CDR1 MNHNS, CDR2 SASEGT. The CDR3 coding sequence is TGTGCCAGCAGTGAACGGGGCACGATCCAAGAGACCCAGTACTTC. The encoded protein is CASSERGTIQETQYF.

V and J are TRBV7-9 and TRBJ2-2; 9 bases are a match to TRBD2. The CDR3 contains 18 residues. Losses at the gene ends were 4 bases for V and 3 bases for J; bases not matched to a gene: 12. Germline CDR1 and CDR2: SEHNR and FQNEAQ (reference sequence). CDR3 nucleotide sequence: TGTGCCAGCAGCTCCGGTCGAAGCGGGAGGTTGGACACCGGGGAGCTGTTTTTT. It encodes CASSSGRSGRLDTGELFF.

This rearrangement joins TRBV19 to TRBJ1-2; 7 bases line up with TRBD1. The CDR3 runs 13 residues. Per the germline V gene, CDR1 is LNHDA and CDR2 is SQIVND (reference sequence). Unmatched junction bases numbered 1, after V lost 6 bases and J lost 0 bases. The CDR3 loop is CASSGQANYGYTF. CDR3 DNA: TGTGCCAGTAGCGGACAGGCTAACTATGGCTACACCTTC.

The V call is TRBV11-2, the J call TRBJ2-2; 7 positions match TRBD2. Germline values: CDR1 SGHAT, CDR2 FQNNGV. The CDR3 contains 15 residues. V trimming: 2 bases; J trimming: 5 bases; junction bases outside the gene matches: 5. The CDR3 DNA reads as TGTGCCAGCAGCTTACTAGCGGCGTTGACCGGGGAGCTGTTTTTT. It is translated as CASSLLAALTGELFF. The full variable domain, rest sourced from reference TRBV11-2 and TRBJ2-2, is EAGVAQSPRYKIIEKRQSVAFWCNPISGHATLYWYQQILGQGPKLLIQFQNNGVVDDSQLPKDRFSAERLKGVDSTLKIQPAKLEDSAVYLCASSLLAALTGELFFGEGSRLTVL.

Regarding this clone: With a far larger clone one base away, a read error is the likely cause. This rearrangement joins TRBV30 to TRBJ2-7, with 8 bases fitting TRBD2. CDR1 and CDR2 from the germline V gene are GTSNPN and SVGIG (reference sequence). The CDR3 has 14 residues. The V and J ends lost 3 bases and 6 bases, in that order; junction bases with no gene match: 10. In DNA form, the CDR3 reads TGTGCCTGGAGGCCCTGTCGGGAGGGCCGCGAGCAGTACTTC. Amino acids: CAWRPCREGREQYF.

The gene calls are TRBV11-2 and TRBJ2-1; no firm D call. The CDR3 runs 14 residues. The V end was cut by 5 bases, the J end by 7 bases, with 15 bases between. Germline V CDR1 and CDR2: SGHAT, FQNNGV. The CDR3 spells CASSPILGVNEQFF. For the CDR3, the DNA is TGTGCCAGCAGCCCCATCCTAGGCGTGAATGAGCAGTTCTTC. Using reference TRBV11-2 and TRBJ2-1 for the parts outside the CDR3, the full variable domain is EAGVAQSPRYKIIEKRQSVAFWCNPISGHATLYWYQQILGQGPKLLIQFQNNGVVDDSQLPKDRFSAERLKGVDSTLKIQPAKLEDSAVYLCASSPILGVNEQFFGPGTRLTVL.

The rearrangement joins TRBV5-1 to TRBJ2-1; TRBD1 aligns across 7 bases. Per germline, CDR1 SGHRS and CDR2 YFSETQ. The CDR3 runs 14 residues. Germline trimming cut 4 bases from V and 6 bases from J; bases unmatched to any gene: 7. CDR3 DNA sequence: TGCGCCAGCAGCAGGGGCAACAGGGGCAATGAGCAGTTCTTC. The encoded protein is CASSRGNRGNEQFF. Looking up the rest from reference TRBV5-1 and TRBJ2-1 gives the full variable domain: KAGVTQTPRYLIKTRGQQVTLSCSPISGHRSVSWYQQTPGQGLQFLFEYFSETQRNKGNFPGRFSGRQFSNSRSEMNVSTLELGDSALYLCASSRGNRGNEQFFGPGTRLTVL.

The rearrangement uses TRBV29-1 and TRBJ1-2; D possibly corresponds to TRBD1 (6 bases). The CDR3 length is 14 residues. V gave up 0 bases and J gave up 3 bases, with 11 bases separating them. Germline V gives CDR1 SQVTM, CDR2 ANQGSEA. DNA for the CDR3: TGCAGCGTTGAAGAGGCCAGGGGATACTATGGCTACACCTTC. Protein sequence: CSVEEARGYYGYTF.

This chain links TRBV5-1 with TRBJ2-2; D call uncertain. Germline values: CDR1 SGHRS, CDR2 YFSETQ. CDR3 length equals 16 residues. V dropped 0 bases and J dropped 0 bases, with 9 bases sitting between them. In nucleotides, the CDR3 is TGCGCCAGCAGCTTGGGTTTAACATCGAACACCGGGGAGCTGTTTTTT. Its translation: CASSLGLTSNTGELFF.

The V gene is TRBV5-4, the J gene TRBJ2-5; 8 bases map to TRBD2. CDR1 and CDR2 (germline): SGHNT, YYREEE (reference sequence). The length of the CDR3 is 15 residues. V lost 4 bases, J lost 3 bases, and 8 bases stayed unmatched. The CDR3 nucleotides read TGTGCCAGCAGCCGGGGACTAGTTGGTGAAGAGACCCAGTACTTC. It specifies CASSRGLVGEETQYF.